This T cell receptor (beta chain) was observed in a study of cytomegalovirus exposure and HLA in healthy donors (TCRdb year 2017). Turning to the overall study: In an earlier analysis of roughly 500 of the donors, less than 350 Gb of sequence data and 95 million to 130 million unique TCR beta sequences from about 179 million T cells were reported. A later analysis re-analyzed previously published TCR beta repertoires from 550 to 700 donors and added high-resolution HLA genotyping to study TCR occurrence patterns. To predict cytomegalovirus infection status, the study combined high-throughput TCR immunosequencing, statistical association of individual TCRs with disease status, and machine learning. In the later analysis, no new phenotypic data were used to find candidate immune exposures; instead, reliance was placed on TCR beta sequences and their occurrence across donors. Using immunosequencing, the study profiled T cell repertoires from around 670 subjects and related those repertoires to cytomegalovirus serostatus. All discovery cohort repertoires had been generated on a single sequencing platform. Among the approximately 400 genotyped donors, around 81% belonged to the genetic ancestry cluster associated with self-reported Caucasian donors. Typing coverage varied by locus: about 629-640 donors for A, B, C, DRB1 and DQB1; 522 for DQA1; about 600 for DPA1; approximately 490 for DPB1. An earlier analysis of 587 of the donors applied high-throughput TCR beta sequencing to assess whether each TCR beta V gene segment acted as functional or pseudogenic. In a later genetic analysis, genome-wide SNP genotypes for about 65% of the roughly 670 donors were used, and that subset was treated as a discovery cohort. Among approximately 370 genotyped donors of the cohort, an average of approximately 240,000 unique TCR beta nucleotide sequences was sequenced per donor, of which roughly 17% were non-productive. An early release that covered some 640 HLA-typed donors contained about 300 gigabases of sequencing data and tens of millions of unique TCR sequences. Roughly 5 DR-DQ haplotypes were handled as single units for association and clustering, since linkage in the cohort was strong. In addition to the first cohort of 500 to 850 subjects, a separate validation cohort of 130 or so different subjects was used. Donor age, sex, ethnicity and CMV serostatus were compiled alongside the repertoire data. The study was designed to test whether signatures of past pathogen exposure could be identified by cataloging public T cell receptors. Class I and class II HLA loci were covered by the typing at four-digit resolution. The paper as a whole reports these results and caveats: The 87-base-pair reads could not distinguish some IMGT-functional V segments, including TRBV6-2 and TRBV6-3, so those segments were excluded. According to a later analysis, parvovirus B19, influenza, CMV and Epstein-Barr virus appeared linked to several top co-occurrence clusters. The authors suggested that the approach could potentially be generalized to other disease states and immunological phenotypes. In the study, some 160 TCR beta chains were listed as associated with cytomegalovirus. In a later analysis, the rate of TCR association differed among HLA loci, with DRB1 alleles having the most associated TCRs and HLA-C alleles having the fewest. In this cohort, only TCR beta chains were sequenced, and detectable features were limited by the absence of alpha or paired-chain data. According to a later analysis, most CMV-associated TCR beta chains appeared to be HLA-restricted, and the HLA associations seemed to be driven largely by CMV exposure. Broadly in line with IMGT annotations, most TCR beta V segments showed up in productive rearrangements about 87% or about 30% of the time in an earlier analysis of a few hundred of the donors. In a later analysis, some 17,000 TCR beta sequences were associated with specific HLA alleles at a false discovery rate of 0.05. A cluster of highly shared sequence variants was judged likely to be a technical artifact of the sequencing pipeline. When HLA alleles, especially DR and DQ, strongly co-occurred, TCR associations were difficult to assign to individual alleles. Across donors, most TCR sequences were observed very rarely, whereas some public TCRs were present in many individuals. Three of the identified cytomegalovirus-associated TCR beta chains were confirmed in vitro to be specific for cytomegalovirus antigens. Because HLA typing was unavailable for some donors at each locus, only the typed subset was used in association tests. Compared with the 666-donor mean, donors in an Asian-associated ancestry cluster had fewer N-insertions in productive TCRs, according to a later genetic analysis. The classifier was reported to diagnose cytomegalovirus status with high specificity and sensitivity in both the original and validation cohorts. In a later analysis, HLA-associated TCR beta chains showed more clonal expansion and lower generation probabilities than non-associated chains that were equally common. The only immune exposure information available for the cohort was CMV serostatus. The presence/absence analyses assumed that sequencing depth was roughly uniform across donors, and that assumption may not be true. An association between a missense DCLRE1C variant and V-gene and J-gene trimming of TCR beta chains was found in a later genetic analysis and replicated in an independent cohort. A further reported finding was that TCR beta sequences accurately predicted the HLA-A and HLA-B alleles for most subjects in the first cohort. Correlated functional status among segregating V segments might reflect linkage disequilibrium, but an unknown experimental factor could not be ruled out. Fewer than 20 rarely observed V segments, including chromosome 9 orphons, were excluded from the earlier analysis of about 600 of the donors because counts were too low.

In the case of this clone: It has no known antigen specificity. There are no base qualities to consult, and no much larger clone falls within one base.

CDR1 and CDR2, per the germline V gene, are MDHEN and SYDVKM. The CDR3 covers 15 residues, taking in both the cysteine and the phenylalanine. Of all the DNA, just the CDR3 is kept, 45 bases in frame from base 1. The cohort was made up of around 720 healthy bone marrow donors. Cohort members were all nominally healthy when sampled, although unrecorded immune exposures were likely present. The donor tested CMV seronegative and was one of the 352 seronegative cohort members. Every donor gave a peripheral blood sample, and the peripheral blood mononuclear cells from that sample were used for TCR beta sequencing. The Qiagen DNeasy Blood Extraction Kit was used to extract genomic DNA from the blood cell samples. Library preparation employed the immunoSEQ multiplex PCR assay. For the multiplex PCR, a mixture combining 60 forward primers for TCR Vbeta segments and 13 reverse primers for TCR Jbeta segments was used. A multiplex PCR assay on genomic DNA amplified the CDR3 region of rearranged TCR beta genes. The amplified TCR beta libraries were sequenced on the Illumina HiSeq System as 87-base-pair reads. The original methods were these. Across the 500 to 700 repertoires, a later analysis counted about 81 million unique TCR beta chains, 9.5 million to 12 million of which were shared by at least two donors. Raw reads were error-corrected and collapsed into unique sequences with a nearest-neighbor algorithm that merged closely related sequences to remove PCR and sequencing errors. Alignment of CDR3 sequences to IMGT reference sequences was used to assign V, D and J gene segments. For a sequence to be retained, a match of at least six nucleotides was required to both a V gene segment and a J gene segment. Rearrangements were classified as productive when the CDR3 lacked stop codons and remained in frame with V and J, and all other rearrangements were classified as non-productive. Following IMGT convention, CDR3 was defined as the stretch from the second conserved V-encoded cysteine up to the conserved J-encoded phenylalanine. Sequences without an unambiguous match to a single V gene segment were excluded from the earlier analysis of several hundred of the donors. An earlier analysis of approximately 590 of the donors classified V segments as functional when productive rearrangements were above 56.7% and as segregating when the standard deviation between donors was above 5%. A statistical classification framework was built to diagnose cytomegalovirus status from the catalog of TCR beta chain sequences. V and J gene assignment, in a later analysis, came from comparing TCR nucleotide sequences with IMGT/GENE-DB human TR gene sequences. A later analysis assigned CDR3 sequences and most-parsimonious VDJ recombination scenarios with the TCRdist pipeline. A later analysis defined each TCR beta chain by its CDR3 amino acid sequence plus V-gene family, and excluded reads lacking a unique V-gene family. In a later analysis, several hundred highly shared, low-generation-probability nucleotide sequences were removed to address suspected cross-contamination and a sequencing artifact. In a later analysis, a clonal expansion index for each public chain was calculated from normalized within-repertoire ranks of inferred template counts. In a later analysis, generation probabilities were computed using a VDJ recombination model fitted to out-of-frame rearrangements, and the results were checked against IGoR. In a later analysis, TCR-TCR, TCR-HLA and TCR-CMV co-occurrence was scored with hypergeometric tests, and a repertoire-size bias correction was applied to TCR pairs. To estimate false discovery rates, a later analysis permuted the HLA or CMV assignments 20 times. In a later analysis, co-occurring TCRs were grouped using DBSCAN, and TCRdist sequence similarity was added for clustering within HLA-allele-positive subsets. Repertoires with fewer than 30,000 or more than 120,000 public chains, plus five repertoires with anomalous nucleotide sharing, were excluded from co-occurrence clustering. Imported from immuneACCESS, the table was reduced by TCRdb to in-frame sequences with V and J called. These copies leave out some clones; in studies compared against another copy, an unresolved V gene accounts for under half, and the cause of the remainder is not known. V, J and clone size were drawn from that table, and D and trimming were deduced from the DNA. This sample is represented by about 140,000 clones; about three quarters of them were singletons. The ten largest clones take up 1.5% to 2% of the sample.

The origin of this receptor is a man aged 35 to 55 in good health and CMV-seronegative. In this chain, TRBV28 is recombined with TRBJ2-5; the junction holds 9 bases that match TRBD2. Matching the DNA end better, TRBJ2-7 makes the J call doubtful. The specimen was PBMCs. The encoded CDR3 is CASSFRLAGTYEQYF. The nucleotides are TGTGCCAGCAGTTTCCGGCTAGCGGGAACCTACGAGCAGTACTTC.